This TCR beta chain was retrieved from a study of regulatory T cells in long-lasting Graves disease. Study-level findings and limits: Persistent disease samples used TRBV28, TRBJ1-2 and TRBJ2-5 preferentially.

This clonotype was seen once. Its antigen remains unknown. One end of the junction is discordant with germline, which a read error may explain. Libraries of TCR beta came from iRepertoire HTBI primers plus Arm-PCR of CDR3 regions. TCRdb re-derived calls from the multiplex PCR reads in MiXCR, one entry per CDR3 protein. Of 350,000 to 450,000 distinct CDR3 sequences in the sample, 12% were seen once. Germline lookup yields CDR1 SGHRS and CDR2 YFSETQ. The length of the CDR3 is 16 residues. Time point meaning: newly diagnosed GD, antithyroid drugs for less than 3 months. Extracted PBMC RNA gave rise to the TCR library. Guidelines of the American Thyroid Association were used to diagnose Graves' disease. Patients of an endocrinology department in Xi'an, China, were included. The sample was also linked to a second study, of T cells in Graves' hyperthyroidism and ophthalmopathy.

This clonotype was obtained from a woman younger than 30 with Graves disease. Sequencing was performed on peripheral blood mononuclear cells (PBMCs), taken at new diagnosis, from a patient treated with antithyroid drugs. The V gene is TRBV5-1, the J gene TRBJ2-4; D unclear. CDR3 in DNA: TGCGCCAGCAGCTTGGATCGGGTTTTGGTGGAAAACATTCAGTACTTT. This translates into CASSLDRVLVENIQYF.